This TCR beta chain derives from a study of prognosis after radiotherapy for stage I lung cancer. The blood draw at each of two time points yielded around 6 milliliters of peripheral blood. Study-level findings and limits: Lower Shannon entropy values were found after stereotactic body radiation therapy in patients who developed distant metastases.

This clonotype rates as medium-sized. Its antigen is currently unknown. Germline V gene lookup returns CDR1 SGHTA and CDR2 FQGNSA. V shed 3 bases, J shed 2 bases, and the junction held 2 bases outside the gene matches. The CDR3 is 14 residues long. Starting from genomic DNA, TCR beta CDR3 was amplified through two-round multiplex PCR. TRBV and TRBJ genes each had their own specific primers in first-round PCR. TCRdb re-analysed the multiplex PCR reads in MiXCR, keeping a single row per CDR3 protein. This table has fewer than 40,000 distinct CDR3 sequences, about half appearing once. The sequence came from a donor over 45 with non-small cell lung cancer. V is TRBV7-2 and J is TRBJ1-2; the match to TRBD1 covers 8 bases. Source: PBMCs, taken before or after stereotactic body radiation therapy (not recorded which). The CDR3 DNA follows: TGTGCCAGCAGCTTCAACAGGGGGAACTATGGCTACACCTTC. Translation gives CASSFNRGNYGYTF.